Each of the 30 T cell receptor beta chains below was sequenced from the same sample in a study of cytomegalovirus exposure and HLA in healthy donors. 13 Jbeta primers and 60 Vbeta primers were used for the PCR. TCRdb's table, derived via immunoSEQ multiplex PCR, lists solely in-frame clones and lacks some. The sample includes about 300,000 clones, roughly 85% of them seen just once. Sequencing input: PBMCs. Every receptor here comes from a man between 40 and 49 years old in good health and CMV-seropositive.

This chain's CDR3 is CASSLVYAGLSGNTIYF. CDR3 sequence (DNA): TGTGCCAGCAGCTTGGTATACGCAGGACTCTCTGGAAACACCATATATTTT. This chain links TRBV5-5 with TRBJ1-3; D gene ambiguous. CDR3 length equals 17 residues. Trimming removed 0 bases at V and 0 bases at J, with 13 bases between. In germline, CDR1 is SGHKS, CDR2 YYEKEE (reference sequence). Drawing the rest from reference TRBV5-5 and TRBJ1-3, the complete variable domain is DAGVTQSPTHLIKTRGQQVTLRCSPISGHKSVSWYQQVLGQGPQFIFQYYEKEERGRGNFPDRFSARQFPNYSSELNVNALLLGDSALYLCASSLVYAGLSGNTIYFGEGSWLTVV.

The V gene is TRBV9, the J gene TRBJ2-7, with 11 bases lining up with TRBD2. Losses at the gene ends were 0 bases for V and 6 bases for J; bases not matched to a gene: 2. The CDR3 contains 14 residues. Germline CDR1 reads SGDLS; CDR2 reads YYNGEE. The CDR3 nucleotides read TGTGCCAGCAGCGTAGGACTAGCGGGGTCCGAGCAGTACTTC. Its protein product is CASSVGLAGSEQYF.

The CDR3, as DNA: TGTGCCAGCGAGCCGGGACAGGGCAACACAGATACGCAGTATTTT. Encoded protein: CASEPGQGNTDTQYF. The chain combines TRBV2 with TRBJ2-3; 9 positions match TRBD1. This CDR3 contains 15 residues. The germline V gene encodes CDR1 SNHLY and CDR2 FYNNEI. Trimming removed 8 bases from V and 2 bases from J; junction bases left unmatched: 8. Full variable domain (missing parts from reference TRBV2 and TRBJ2-3): EPEVTQTPSHQVTQMGQEVILRCVPISNHLYFYWYRQILGQKVEFLVSFYNNEISEKSEIFDDQFSVERPDGSNFTLKIRSTKLEDSAMYFCASEPGQGNTDTQYFGPGTRLTVL.

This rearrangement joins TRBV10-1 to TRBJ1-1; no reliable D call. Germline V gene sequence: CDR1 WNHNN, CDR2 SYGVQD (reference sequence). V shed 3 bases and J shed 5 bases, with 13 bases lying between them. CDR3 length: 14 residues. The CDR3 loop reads CASSDTGMGTEAFF. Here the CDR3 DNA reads TGCGCCAGCAGTGATACGGGGATGGGTACTGAAGCTTTCTTT.

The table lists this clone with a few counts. Here the CDR3 reads CAMALGLTDTQYF. DNA of the CDR3: TGTGCTATGGCACTAGGGCTCACAGATACGCAGTATTTT. V is TRBV2 and J is TRBJ2-3; maybe TRBD2 (5 bases). This CDR3 region has 13 residues. The V gene's germline CDR1 is SNHLY and CDR2 FYNNEI.

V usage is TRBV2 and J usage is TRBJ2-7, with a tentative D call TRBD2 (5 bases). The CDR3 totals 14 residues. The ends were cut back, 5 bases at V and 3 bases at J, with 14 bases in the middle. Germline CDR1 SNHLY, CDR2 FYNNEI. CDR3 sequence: CASSPEGFNYEQYF. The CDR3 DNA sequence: TGTGCCAGCAGTCCTGAGGGATTCAACTACGAGCAGTACTTC.

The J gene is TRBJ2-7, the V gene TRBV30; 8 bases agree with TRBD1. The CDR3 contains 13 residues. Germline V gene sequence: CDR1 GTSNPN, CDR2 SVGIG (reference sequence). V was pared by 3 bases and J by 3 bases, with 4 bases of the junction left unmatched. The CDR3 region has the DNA TGTGCCTGGAGCCCCACAGGGGGCTACGAGCAGTACTTC. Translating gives CAWSPTGGYEQYF. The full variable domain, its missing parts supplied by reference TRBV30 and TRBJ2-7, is SQTIHQWPATLVQPVGSPLSLECTVEGTSNPNLYWYRQAAGRGLQLLFYSVGIGQISSEVPQNLSASRPQDRQFILSSKKLLLSDSGFYLCAWSPTGGYEQYFGPGTRLTVT.

In DNA form, the CDR3 reads TGCGCCAGCCGGACAGGGAACTACGAGCAGTACTTC. Translation: CASRTGNYEQYF. The chain uses TRBV5-1 and TRBJ2-7, with 8 bases that match TRBD1. The CDR3 length is 12 residues. The V gene end was trimmed by 7 bases and the J gene end by 3 bases; junction bases not matched to a gene: 3. The germline gives CDR1 SGHRS, CDR2 YFSETQ.

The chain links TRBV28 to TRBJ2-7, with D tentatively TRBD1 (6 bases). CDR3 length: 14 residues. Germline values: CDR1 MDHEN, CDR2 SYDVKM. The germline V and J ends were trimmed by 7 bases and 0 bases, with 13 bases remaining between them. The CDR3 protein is CASTWTVPSYEQYF. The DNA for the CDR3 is TGTGCCAGCACCTGGACAGTTCCCTCCTACGAGCAGTACTTC.

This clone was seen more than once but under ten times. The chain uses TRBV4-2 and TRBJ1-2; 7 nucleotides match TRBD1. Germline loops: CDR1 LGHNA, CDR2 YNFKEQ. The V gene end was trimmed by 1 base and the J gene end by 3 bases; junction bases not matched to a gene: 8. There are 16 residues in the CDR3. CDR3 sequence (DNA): TGTGCCAGCAGCCAAGGGCCGGGCAGGGGGGACTATGGCTACACCTTC. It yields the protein CASSQGPGRGDYGYTF.

In DNA form, the CDR3 reads TGTGCCAGCAGCTTTGGCGGGCTGTCCTACAATGAGCAGTTCTTC. Its protein product is CASSFGGLSYNEQFF. The rearrangement links TRBV7-6 to TRBJ2-1, with D perhaps TRBD2 (5 bases). Trimming removed 3 bases at V and 1 base at J, with 10 bases between. The CDR3 has 15 amino acids. CDR1 and CDR2 (germline): SGHVS, FNYEAQ. The complete variable domain, with remaining parts taken from reference TRBV7-6 and TRBJ2-1, reads GAGVSQSPRYKVTKRGQDVALRCDPISGHVSLYWYRQALGQGPEFLTYFNYEAQQDKSGLPNDRFSAERPEGSISTLTIQRTEQRDSAMYRCASSFGGLSYNEQFFGPGTRLTVL.

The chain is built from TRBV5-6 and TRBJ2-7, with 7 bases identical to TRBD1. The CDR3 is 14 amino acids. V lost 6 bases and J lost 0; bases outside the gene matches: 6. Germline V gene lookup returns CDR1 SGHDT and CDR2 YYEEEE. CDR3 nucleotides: TGTGCCAGCACCACCGACAGGGTCTCCTACGAGCAGTACTTC. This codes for CASTTDRVSYEQYF.

For the CDR3, the DNA is TGTGCCAGCAGCTTAGCGGGGGTGAACATTCAGTACTTC. It encodes CASSLAGVNIQYF. The gene calls are TRBV11-3 and TRBJ2-4; possible D gene TRBD2, 6 bases. This CDR3 has 13 residues. Germline V gene data show CDR1 as SGHNT and CDR2 as YENEEA. Trimming took 1 base from V and 7 from J, leaving 8 bases between them. The entire variable domain, with the rest obtained from reference TRBV11-3 and TRBJ2-4, is as follows: EAGVVQSPRYKIIEKKQPVAFWCNPISGHNTLYWYLQNLGQGPELLIRYENEEAVDDSQLPKDRFSAERLKGVDSTLKIQPAELGDSAVYLCASSLAGVNIQYFGAGTRLSVL.

CDR3 coding DNA: TGCGCCAGCAGCCAGAGGACGACCGGGACTAACACAGATACGCAGTATTTT. This encodes CASSQRTTGTNTDTQYF. V usage is TRBV4-1 and J usage is TRBJ2-3; the match to TRBD2 covers 7 bases. The CDR3 has 17 amino acids. The V segment lost 3 bases and the J segment 2 bases; nucleotides outside the gene matches: 11. Germline values: CDR1 MGHRA, CDR2 YSYEKL.

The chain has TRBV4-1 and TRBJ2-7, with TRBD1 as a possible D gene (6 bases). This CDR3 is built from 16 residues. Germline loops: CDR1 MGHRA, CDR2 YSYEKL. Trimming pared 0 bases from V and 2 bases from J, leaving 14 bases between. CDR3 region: CASSQDKPGAPYEQYF. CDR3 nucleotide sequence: TGCGCCAGCAGCCAAGATAAACCAGGGGCCCCCTACGAGCAGTACTTC.

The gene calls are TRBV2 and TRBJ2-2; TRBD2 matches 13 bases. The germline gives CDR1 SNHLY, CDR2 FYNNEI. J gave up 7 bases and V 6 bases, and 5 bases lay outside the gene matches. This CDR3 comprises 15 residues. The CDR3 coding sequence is TGTGCCAGCAGGGGACTAGCGGGAAGGGACGGGGAGCTGTTTTTT. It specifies CASRGLAGRDGELFF.

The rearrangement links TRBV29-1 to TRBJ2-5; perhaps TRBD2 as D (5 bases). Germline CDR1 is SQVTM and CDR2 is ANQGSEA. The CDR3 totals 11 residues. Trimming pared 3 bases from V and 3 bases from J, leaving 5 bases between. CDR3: CSVEREETQYF. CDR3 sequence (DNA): TGCAGCGTTGAGCGGGAAGAGACCCAGTACTTC.

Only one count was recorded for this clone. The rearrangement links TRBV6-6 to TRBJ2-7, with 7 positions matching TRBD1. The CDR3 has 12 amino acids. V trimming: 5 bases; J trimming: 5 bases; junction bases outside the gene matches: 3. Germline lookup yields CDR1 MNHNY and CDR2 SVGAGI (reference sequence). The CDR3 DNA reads TGTGCCAGCAGTGGCACAGGGGACGAGCAGTACTTC. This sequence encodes CASSGTGDEQYF.

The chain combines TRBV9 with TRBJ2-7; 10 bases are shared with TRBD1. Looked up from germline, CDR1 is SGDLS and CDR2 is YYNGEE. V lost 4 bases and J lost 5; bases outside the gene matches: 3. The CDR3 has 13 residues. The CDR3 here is CASSFGTGDEQYF. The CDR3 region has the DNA TGTGCCAGCAGCTTCGGGACAGGGGACGAGCAGTACTTC.

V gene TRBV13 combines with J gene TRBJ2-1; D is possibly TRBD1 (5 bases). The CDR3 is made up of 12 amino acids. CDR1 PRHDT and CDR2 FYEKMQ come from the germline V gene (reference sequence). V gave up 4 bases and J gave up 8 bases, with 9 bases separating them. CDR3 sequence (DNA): TGTGCCAGCAGCTCCGACAGTTATGAGCAGTTCTTC. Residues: CASSSDSYEQFF.

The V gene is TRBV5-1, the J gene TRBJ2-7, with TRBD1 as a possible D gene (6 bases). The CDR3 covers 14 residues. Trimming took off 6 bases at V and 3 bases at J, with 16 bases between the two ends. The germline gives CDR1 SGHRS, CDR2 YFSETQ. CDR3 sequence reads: CASNLHRVLYEQYF. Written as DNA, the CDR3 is TGCGCCAGCAACTTACACAGGGTGCTCTACGAGCAGTACTTC.

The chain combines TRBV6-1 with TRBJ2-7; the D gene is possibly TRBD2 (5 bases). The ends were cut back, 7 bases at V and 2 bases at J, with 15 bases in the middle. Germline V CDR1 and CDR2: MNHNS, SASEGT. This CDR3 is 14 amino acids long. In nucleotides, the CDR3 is TGTGCCAGCACCGACCGGCGGGCCCCCTACGAGCAGTACTTC. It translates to CASTDRRAPYEQYF.

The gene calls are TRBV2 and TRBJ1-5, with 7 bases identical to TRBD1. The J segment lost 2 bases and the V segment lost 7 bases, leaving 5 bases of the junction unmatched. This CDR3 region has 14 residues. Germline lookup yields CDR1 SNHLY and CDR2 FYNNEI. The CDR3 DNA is TGTGCCAGCAAACTGGGGACAGGCAATCAGCCCCAGCATTTT. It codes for CASKLGTGNQPQHF.

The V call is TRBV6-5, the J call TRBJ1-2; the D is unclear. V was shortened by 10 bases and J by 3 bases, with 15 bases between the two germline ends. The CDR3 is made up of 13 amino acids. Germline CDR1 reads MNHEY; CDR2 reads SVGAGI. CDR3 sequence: CATRGRAHYGYTF. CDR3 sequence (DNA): TGTGCCACCCGCGGGAGGGCGCACTATGGCTACACCTTC.

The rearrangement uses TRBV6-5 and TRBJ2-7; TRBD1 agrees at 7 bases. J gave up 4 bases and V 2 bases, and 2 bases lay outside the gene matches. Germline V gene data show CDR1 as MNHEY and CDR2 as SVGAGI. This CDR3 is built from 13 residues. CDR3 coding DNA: TGTGCCAGCAGTTACGACAGGGAGTACGAGCAGTACTTC. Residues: CASSYDREYEQYF.

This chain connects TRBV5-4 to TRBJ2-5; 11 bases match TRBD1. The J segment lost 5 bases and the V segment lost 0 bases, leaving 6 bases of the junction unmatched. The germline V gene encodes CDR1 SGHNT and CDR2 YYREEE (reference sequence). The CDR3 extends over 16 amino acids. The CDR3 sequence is CASSLAWDRGVETQYF. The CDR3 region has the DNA TGTGCCAGCAGCTTGGCGTGGGACAGGGGGGTGGAGACCCAGTACTTC.

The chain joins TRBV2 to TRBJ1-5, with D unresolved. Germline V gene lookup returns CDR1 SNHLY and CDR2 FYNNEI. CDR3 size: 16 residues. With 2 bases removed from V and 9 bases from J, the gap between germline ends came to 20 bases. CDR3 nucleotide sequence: TGTGCCAGCAGTGAAAACCCGCAGGAGGTGTTTTGGCCCCAGCATTTT. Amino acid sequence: CASSENPQEVFWPQHF.

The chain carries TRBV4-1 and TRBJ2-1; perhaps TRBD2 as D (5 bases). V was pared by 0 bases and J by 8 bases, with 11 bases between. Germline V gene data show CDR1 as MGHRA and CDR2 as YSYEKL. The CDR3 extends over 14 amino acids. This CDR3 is CASSQEGLADEQFF. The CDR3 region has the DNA TGCGCCAGCAGCCAAGAAGGTCTAGCCGATGAGCAGTTCTTC.

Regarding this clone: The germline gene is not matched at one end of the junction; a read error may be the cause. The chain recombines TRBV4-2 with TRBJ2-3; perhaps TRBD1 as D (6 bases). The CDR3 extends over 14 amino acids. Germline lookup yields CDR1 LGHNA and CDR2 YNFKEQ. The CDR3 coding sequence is TGTGCCAGCAGCCCCCCGAGCCGGACAGATGCGCAGTATTTT. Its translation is CASSPPSRTDAQYF.

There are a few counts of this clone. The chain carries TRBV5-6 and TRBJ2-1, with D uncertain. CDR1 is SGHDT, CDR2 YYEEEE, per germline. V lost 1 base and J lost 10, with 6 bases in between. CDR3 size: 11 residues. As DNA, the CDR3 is TGTGCCAGCAGCTTGTTGCGGGAGCAGTTCTTC. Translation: CASSLLREQFF.